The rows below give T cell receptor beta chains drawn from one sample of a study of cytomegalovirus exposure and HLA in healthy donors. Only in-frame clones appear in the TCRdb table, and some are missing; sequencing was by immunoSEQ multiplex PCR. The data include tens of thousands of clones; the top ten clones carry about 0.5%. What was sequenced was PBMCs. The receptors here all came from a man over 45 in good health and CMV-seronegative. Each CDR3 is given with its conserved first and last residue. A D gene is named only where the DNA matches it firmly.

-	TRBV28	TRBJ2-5	CASGRSEIQETQYF	TGTGCCAGCGGGAGGAGCGAGATACAAGAGACCCAGTACTTC
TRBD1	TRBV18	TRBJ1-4	CASSKTGTGGSTNEKLFF	TGTGCCAGCTCAAAAACCGGGACAGGGGGCTCAACTAATGAAAAACTGTTTTTT
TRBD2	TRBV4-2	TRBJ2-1	CASSQVASGGISSDNEQFF	TGTGCCAGCAGCCAAGTGGCTAGCGGGGGTATAAGCTCCGACAATGAGCAGTTCTTC
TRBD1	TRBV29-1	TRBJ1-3	CSVDILTGGFTIYF	TGCAGCGTTGATATTTTAACAGGGGGCTTCACCATATATTTT
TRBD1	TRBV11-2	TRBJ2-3	CASSLTYSGTGPDTQYF	TGTGCCAGCAGCTTAACGTACTCCGGGACAGGTCCAGATACGCAGTATTTT
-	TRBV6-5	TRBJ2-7	CASSYSTWSPYEQYF	TGTGCCAGCAGTTACTCGACGTGGAGTCCCTACGAGCAGTACTTC
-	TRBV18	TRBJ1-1	CASSPFAEGGNTEAFF	TGTGCCAGCTCACCTTTCGCGGAGGGAGGGAACACTGAAGCTTTCTTT
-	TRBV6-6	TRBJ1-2	CASSYFGPSYGYTF	TGTGCCAGCAGTTACTTTGGGCCAAGCTATGGCTACACCTTC
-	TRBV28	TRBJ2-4	CATLKNIQYF	TGTGCCACCCTTAAAAACATTCAGTACTTC
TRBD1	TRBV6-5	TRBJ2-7	CASSFSGTGAYEQYF	TGTGCCAGCAGTTTCTCCGGGACAGGAGCCTACGAGCAGTACTTC
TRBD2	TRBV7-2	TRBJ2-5	CASSLAGGYQETQYF	TGTGCCAGCAGCTTAGCGGGGGGGTATCAGGAGACCCAGTACTTC
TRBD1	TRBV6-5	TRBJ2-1	CASSYSRDRGYNEQFF	TGTGCCAGCAGTTATTCTCGGGACAGGGGATACAATGAGCAGTTCTTC
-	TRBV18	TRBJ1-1	CASSDSLNTEAFF	TGTGCCAGCTCCGACAGCCTGAACACTGAAGCTTTCTTT
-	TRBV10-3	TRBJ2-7	CAISESAGYEQYF	TGTGCCATCAGTGAGTCCGCGGGGTACGAGCAGTACTTC
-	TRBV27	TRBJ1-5	CASSTGTSSNQPQHF	TGTGCCAGCAGTACCGGGACATCAAGCAATCAGCCCCAGCATTTT
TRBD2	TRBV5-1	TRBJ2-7	CASSLTGGGPYEQYF	TGCGCCAGCAGCTTGACGGGCGGGGGACCCTACGAGCAGTACTTC
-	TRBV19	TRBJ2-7	CASSIDQTYEQYF	TGTGCCAGTAGTATAGACCAAACCTACGAGCAGTACTTC
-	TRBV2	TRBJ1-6	CASTSGQGNSPLHF	TGTGCCAGCACATCCGGGCAGGGTAATTCACCCCTCCACTTT
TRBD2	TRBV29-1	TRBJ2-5	CSVRLAGGRETQYF	TGCAGCGTTCGGCTAGCGGGGGGGCGCGAGACCCAGTACTTC
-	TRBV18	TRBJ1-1	CASSPRNTEAFF	TGTGCCAGCTCACCCAGGAACACTGAAGCTTTCTTT
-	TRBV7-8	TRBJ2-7	CASSLGGAGQVRREQYF	TGTGCCAGCAGCTTGGGGGGGGCTGGACAAGTTCGGCGCGAGCAGTACTTC
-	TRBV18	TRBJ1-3	CASSPQGSGNTIYF	TGTGCCAGCTCACCGCAGGGATCTGGAAACACCATATATTTT
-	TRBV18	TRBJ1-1	CASSTQDTGFGTEAFF	TGTGCCAGCTCAACCCAGGACACAGGCTTCGGCACTGAAGCTTTCTTT
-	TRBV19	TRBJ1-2	CASSIEFRRYTF	TGTGCCAGTAGTATAGAGTTTAGGAGATACACCTTC
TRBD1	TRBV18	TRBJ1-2	CASSSGQGAYGYTF	TGTGCCAGCTCATCGGGACAGGGGGCCTATGGCTACACCTTC
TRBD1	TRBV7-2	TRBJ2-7	CASSPRTGDHEQYF	TGTGCCAGCAGCCCAAGGACAGGGGACCACGAGCAGTACTTC
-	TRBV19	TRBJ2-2	CASSIEGAVSAGELFF	TGTGCCAGTAGTATAGAGGGGGCAGTCTCGGCCGGGGAGCTGTTTTTT
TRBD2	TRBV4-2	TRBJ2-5	CASSQGALAGGARETQYF	TGTGCCAGCAGCCAAGGGGCCCTAGCGGGGGGGGCTCGGGAGACCCAGTACTTC
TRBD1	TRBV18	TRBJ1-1	CASSPTRQGANTEAFF	TGTGCCAGCTCACCTACCCGACAGGGGGCAAACACTGAAGCTTTCTTT
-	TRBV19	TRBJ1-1	CASSRGVEAFF	TGTGCCAGTAGTAGGGGGGTAGAAGCTTTCTTT
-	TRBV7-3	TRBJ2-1	CASSFGQHNEQFF	TGTGCCAGCAGCTTTGGGCAGCACAATGAGCAGTTCTTC
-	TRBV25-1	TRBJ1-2	CASSGPQGWSGYTF	TGTGCCAGCAGTGGCCCCCAGGGTTGGAGTGGCTACACCTTC
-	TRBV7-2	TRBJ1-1	CASSLFAWEAGEAFF	TGTGCCAGCAGCCTTTTTGCTTGGGAGGCTGGTGAAGCTTTCTTT
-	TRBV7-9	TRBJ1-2	CASSLFPRSTF	TGTGCCAGCAGCTTATTCCCCCGGTCCACCTTC
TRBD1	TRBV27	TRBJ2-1	CASSLSFGVTGGSDEQFF	TGTGCCAGCAGTTTATCGTTTGGTGTGACAGGGGGTTCGGATGAGCAGTTCTTC
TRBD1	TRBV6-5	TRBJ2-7	CASSYGTGGSYEQYF	TGTGCCAGCAGTTACGGGACAGGGGGCTCCTACGAGCAGTACTTC
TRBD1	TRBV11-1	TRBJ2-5	CASSLQGAVETQYF	TGTGCCAGCAGCCTACAGGGGGCTGTAGAGACCCAGTACTTC
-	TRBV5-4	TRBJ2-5	CASSQLTGEETQYF	TGTGCCAGCAGCCAACTTACAGGAGAAGAGACCCAGTACTTC
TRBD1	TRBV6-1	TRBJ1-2	CASSPTGGSGYTF	TGTGCCAGCAGTCCTACAGGGGGGAGCGGCTACACCTTC
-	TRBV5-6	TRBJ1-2	CASSLPGTSGYTF	TGTGCCAGCAGCTTGCCCGGGACATCTGGCTACACCTTC
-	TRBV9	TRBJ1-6	CASSGQIYNSPLHF	TGTGCCAGCAGCGGGCAGATCTATAATTCACCCCTCCACTTT
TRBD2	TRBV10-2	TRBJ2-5	CASAPGLAGGPFKETQYF	TGCGCCAGCGCTCCGGGACTAGCGGGGGGGCCTTTTAAGGAGACCCAGTACTTC
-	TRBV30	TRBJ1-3	CAWTQGSGNTIYF	TGTGCCTGGACACAGGGATCTGGAAACACCATATATTTT
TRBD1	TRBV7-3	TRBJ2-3	CASRLARGPPDTQYF	TGTGCCAGCAGGTTAGCGAGGGGGCCGCCAGATACGCAGTATTTT
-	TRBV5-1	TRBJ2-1	CASSLELWDSLREQFF	TGCGCCAGCAGCTTGGAGTTGTGGGACTCACTTCGGGAGCAGTTCTTC
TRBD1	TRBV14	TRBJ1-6	CASSQFRTGANSPLHF	TGTGCCAGCAGCCAATTCAGGACAGGGGCTAATTCACCCCTCCACTTT
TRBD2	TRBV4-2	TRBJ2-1	CASSIRTSASSYNEQFF	TGTGCCAGCAGCATTCGGACTAGCGCGAGCTCCTACAATGAGCAGTTCTTC
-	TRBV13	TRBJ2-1	CASSPPPYLTYNEQFF	TGTGCCAGCAGCCCGCCTCCCTACCTCACCTACAATGAGCAGTTCTTC